The following is a T cell receptor beta chain sequence with its context. This specimen belongs to a study of technical replicates of blood from a handful of donors. Sequencing used immunoSEQ multiplex PCR; TCRdb keeps in-frame clones, though not all of them. The data hold about 76,000 clones, with 80% to 90% observed a single time. The germline gives CDR1 SGHVS, CDR2 FQNEAQ. Losses at the gene ends were 0 bases for V and 1 base for J; bases not matched to a gene: 3. The CDR3 covers 16 residues. The sequenced sample was PBMCs. The rearrangement uses TRBV7-8 and TRBJ2-3; 8 nucleotides align to TRBD2. The TCR originated in a human donor in good health. Some clones in this sample may be carry-over from other donors' samples. This CDR3 is CASSLAILAGTDTQYF. CDR3 nucleotides: TGTGCCAGCAGCTTAGCCATACTAGCGGGCACAGATACGCAGTATTTT.